This T cell receptor (beta chain) is drawn from a study of T cell repertoires in cytomegalovirus infection. Whole-study context: Matching HLA type and CMV infection were both indicated by public TCR beta signatures.

TCRdb reprocessed the reads with MiXCR, giving one entry per CDR3 protein. Here the sample spans fewer than 550,000 distinct CDR3 sequences, around a quarter being singletons. The sequenced sample consisted of PBMCs. This sequence was found in a human donor in good health (CMV status not recorded). Some clones in this sample may be carry-over from other donors' samples.

CDR3 region: CASSGAGTAKRQFF. As DNA, the CDR3 is TGTGCCAGCAGTGGCGCCGGGACTGCCAAGAGGCAGTTCTTC. The V gene is TRBV28, the J gene TRBJ2-1; a possible D gene is TRBD2 (6 bases). The CDR3 spans 14 residues. V shed 5 bases and J shed 12 bases, with 20 bases lying between them. Germline CDR1 reads MDHEN; CDR2 reads SYDVKM.